The T cell receptor (beta chain) described here comes from a study of response to subunit inactivated influenza vaccine. Deletions cut 3 bases from V and 2 bases from J, with 11 bases between. Germline CDR1 and CDR2: WSHSY and SAAADI. The CDR3 is 14 amino acids. Note on this clonotype: The antigen remains unidentified.

Study conclusions and caveats: Few new T cells, the authors suggested, are recruited by each seasonal influenza vaccination.

MiXCR, applied by TCRdb to the RT-PCR reads, yields one record per CDR3 protein. The sample lists around 470,000 distinct CDR3 sequences, approximately 7.2% seen once, with 10% to 15% in the top ten. The J gene is TRBJ2-7, the V gene TRBV10-2; a possible D gene is TRBD1 (6 bases). The source material was PBMCs from blood, sampled roughly 24 months after vaccination. This receptor was identified in a man aged 45-69 years who received an inactivated influenza vaccine. CDR3 sequence reads: CASSETTGPYEQYF. For the CDR3, the DNA is TGCGCCAGCAGTGAAACGACAGGCCCCTACGAGCAGTACTTC.